A single sample gave rise to the 8 T cell receptor beta chains below, sequenced in a study of blood T cells in healthy people across ages. Primed by a sample-barcoded 5' primer and a J-beta primer mix, a second PCR proceeded for about 7 to 12 cycles. TCRdb independently ran MiXCR on the 5' RACE reads; one entry per CDR3 protein. The table includes around 1.5 million distinct CDR3 sequences, 34% detected once. The specimen sequenced was blood. The receptor source for this set is a woman aged 30 to 39 in good health.

The J gene is TRBJ1-1, the V gene TRBV12-3 or TRBV12-4; D remains ambiguous. There are 14 residues in the CDR3. V was trimmed by 5 bases and J by 0 bases, leaving 10 bases between them. As DNA, the CDR3 is TGTGCCAGCAGTCAGTACAGCCTGAACACTGAAGCTTTCTTT. Its protein product is CASSQYSLNTEAFF.

This clonotype was detected only a few times. The gene calls are TRBV4-1 and TRBJ2-1, with 8 bases lining up with TRBD1. CDR3 length: 13 residues. With 2 bases clipped from V and 7 bases from J, the junction kept 1 base outside the gene matches. The germline gives CDR1 MGHRA, CDR2 YSYEKL. In nucleotides, the CDR3 is TGCGCCAGCAGCCAAACAGGGGGGAATGAGCAGTTCTTC. It codes for CASSQTGGNEQFF.

V and J are TRBV3-1 and TRBJ2-5, with 9 positions matching TRBD2. In germline, CDR1 is LGHDT, CDR2 YNNKEL (reference sequence). With 4 bases clipped from V and 1 base from J, the junction kept 4 bases outside the gene matches. The CDR3 is made up of 15 amino acids. CDR3 amino acids: CASSPGRGGQETQYF. CDR3 nucleotide sequence: TGTGCCAGCAGCCCTGGGCGGGGGGGCCAAGAGACCCAGTACTTC.

This clonotype was counted only a few times. CDR3 nucleotides: TGTGCCAGCAGCTATACTTGGGTGGGGATCTATGGCTACACCTTC. It specifies CASSYTWVGIYGYTF. This chain links TRBV28 with TRBJ1-2; D is ambiguous. The CDR3 is 15 amino acids. CDR1 is MDHEN and CDR2 is SYDVKM in the germline V gene. Trimming shortened V by 6 bases and J by 4 bases, and 18 bases separated the two germline ends.

Many counts were recorded for this clonotype. The CDR3 sequence is CASSWGQATNEKLFF. The CDR3 DNA follows: TGTGCCAGCAGCTGGGGACAGGCAACTAATGAAAAACTGTTTTTT. This chain links TRBV4-2 with TRBJ1-4, with 8 bases identical to TRBD1. Germline V lookup: CDR1 LGHNA, CDR2 YNFKEQ. The CDR3 loop spans 15 amino acids. Losses at the gene ends were 5 bases for V and 0 bases for J; bases not matched to a gene: 2.

A word on this clonotype: Since a much larger clone is just one base distant, this may be a read error. The chain combines TRBV4-1 with TRBJ2-5, with 8 bases fitting TRBD2. Germline-derived CDR1 and CDR2 are MGHRA and YSYEKL. The V and J ends lost 1 base and 4 bases, in that order; junction bases with no gene match: 5. The CDR3 extends over 15 amino acids. DNA of the CDR3: TGCGCCAGCAGCCAAGCGGGAGGGCTAGGAGAGACCCAGTACTTC. Translating gives CASSQAGGLGETQYF.

In regard to this clonotype: Mismatch with germline at one junction end may stem from a read error. This CDR3 is CAWDKTGASEAFF. As DNA, the CDR3 is TGCGCCTGGGACAAAACGGGGGCGTCGGAAGCTTTCTTT. The rearrangement uses TRBV30 and TRBJ1-1, with a possible D match to TRBD1 (6 bases). CDR1 GTSNPN and CDR2 SVGIG come from the germline V gene (reference sequence). This CDR3 comprises 13 residues.

This clonotype was observed a few times. This sequence joins TRBV6-5 and TRBJ2-7; D may be TRBD1 (6 bases). Trimming took off 6 bases at V and 4 bases at J, with 19 bases between the two ends. The germline CDR1 and CDR2 sequences are MNHEY and SVGAGI. The CDR3 spans 15 residues. CDR3 bases: TGTGCCAGCAGACACGACAGGTCAACCGTTTACGAGCAGTACTTC. Translating it yields CASRHDRSTVYEQYF.